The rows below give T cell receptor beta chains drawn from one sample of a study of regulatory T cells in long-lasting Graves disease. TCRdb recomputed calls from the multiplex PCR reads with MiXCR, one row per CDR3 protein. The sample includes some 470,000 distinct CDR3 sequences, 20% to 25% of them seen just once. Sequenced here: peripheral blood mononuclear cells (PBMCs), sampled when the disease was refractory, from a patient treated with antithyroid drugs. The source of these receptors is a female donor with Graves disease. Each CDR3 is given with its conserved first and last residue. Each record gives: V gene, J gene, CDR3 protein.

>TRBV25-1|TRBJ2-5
CASSEDQRGAIPKHETQYF
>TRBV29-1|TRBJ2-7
CSAGGGDGYEQYF
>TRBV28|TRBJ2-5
CASSPPGQGAETQYF
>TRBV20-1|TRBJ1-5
CSASLSGTVQPQHF
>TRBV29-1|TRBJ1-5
CSVEPGSGQPQHF
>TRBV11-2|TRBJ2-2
CASSLELYTGELFF
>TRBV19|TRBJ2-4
CASSIAFLLAKNIQYF
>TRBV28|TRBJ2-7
CASSLGRGLGYEQYF
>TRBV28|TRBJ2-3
CASSSGGLTDTQYF
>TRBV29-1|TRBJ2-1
CSVAPNRLAEDNEQFF
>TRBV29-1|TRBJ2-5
CSDTDRGLGETQYF
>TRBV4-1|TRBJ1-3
CASSPEQISGNTIYF
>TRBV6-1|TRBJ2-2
CASSKIRYTGELFF